These T cell receptor beta chains were read from a single sample in a study of shared clonotypes between healthy human individuals. Profiling relied on immunoSEQ multiplex PCR, and the TCRdb table lists in-frame clones only, not all of them. Here the sample spans just over 2,000,000 clones, 85% to 95% being singletons. Sequencing was carried out using naive CD4+ T cells sorted from blood. These receptors came from a man between 18 and 35 years old in good health. The CDR3 runs from the conserved cysteine through the conserved F or W. D genes are given only for firm matches. Clone size is not always given. Where it is, it says once, few, many or a class for expanded clones.

>.|TRBV7-3|.|TRBJ1-5
TGTGCCAGCAGCCCGGACGGGAATCAGCCCCAGCATTTT
CASSPDGNQPQHF
>once|TRBV10-3|.|TRBJ2-5
TGTGCCATCAGTGTCACAGGGCGGGAGACCCAGTACTTC
CAISVTGRETQYF
>.|TRBV10-3|.|TRBJ2-3
TGTGCCATCCGCGGCGGGATTCGTAACACAGATACGCAGTATTTT
CAIRGGIRNTDTQYF
>.|TRBV28|.|TRBJ1-4
TGTGCCAGCAGTTTACGGCTTAATGAAAAACTGTTTTTT
CASSLRLNEKLFF
>.|TRBV7-9|.|TRBJ1-4
TGTGCCAGCAGCGAGACCGGGACCGGGGGGGAAAAACTGTTTTTT
CASSETGTGGEKLFF
>.|TRBV28|.|TRBJ1-2
TGTGCCAGCAGTCAGACAGGTGGCGGCTACACCTTC
CASSQTGGGYTF
>.|TRBV2|.|TRBJ2-3
TGTGCCAGCAGTAACGAGGGTCCAACTAGCACAGATACGCAGTATTTT
CASSNEGPTSTDTQYF
>.|TRBV9|TRBD1|TRBJ1-3
TGTGCCAGCAGCGCACCGACAGGGGGAGTCTCTGGAAACACCATATATTTT
CASSAPTGGVSGNTIYF
>.|TRBV9|.|TRBJ2-7
TGTGCCAGCAGCGTATCCATAGGAGGGTCCTACGAGCAGTACTTC
CASSVSIGGSYEQYF
>once|TRBV2|.|TRBJ1-1
TGTGCCAGCAGTGTTCGGGGCCAAATCACTGAAGCTTTCTTT
CASSVRGQITEAFF
>.|TRBV29-1|.|TRBJ2-3
TGCAGCGTTGATGGATTCCCGGGCACAGATACGCAGTATTTT
CSVDGFPGTDTQYF
>.|TRBV6-1|.|TRBJ2-7
TGTGCCACGTCGACTTGGGACAAGGAAGCCTACGAGCAGTACTTC
CATSTWDKEAYEQYF
>once|TRBV7-2|.|TRBJ1-2
TGTGCCAGCAGGCCGGGATCTAACTATGGCTACACCTTC
CASRPGSNYGYTF
>.|TRBV10-3|TRBD2|TRBJ2-1
TGTGCCATCATGGGTCGGACTAGCTTCGATGAGCAGTTCTTC
CAIMGRTSFDEQFF
>.|TRBV7-9|.|TRBJ2-3
TGTGCCAGCAGCTTTCCGGCAGATACGCAGTATTTT
CASSFPADTQYF
>.|TRBV5-4|TRBD1|TRBJ1-2
TGTGCCAGCAAGGCCCGGGGAGGGGGACAGGGTACTAACTATGGCTACACCTTC
CASKARGGGQGTNYGYTF
>.|TRBV7-9|TRBD2|TRBJ2-1
TGTGCCAGCAGCCCAGAGGGACTAGGGCCCTACAATGAGCAGTTCTTC
CASSPEGLGPYNEQFF
>.|TRBV7-2|.|TRBJ2-1
TGTGCCAGCACCACCCGAACTGGGGAGAGTGGGTACAATGAGCAGTTCTTC
CASTTRTGESGYNEQFF
>.|TRBV6-6|TRBD1|TRBJ2-7
TGTGCCAGCAGTGCCCGGACAGGGGGCGACTACGAGCAGTACTTC
CASSARTGGDYEQYF
>.|TRBV28|.|TRBJ2-4
TGTGCCAGCAGTTATAACAGGCGTGGAAAAAACATTCAGTACTTC
CASSYNRRGKNIQYF
>once|TRBV27|.|TRBJ1-1
TGTGCCAGCAGTTTAGATTTTCGGCTGAACACTGAAGCTTTCTTT
CASSLDFRLNTEAFF
>.|TRBV27|TRBD1|TRBJ1-2
TGTGCCAGCAGTCCCCGGACAGGGGGAACGGCTAACTATGGCTACACCTTC
CASSPRTGGTANYGYTF
>.|TRBV5-1|.|TRBJ2-5
TGCGCCAGCAGCTTGGGTCTAGTCGGAGAGACCCAGTACTTC
CASSLGLVGETQYF
>.|TRBV4-3|TRBD2|TRBJ2-5
TGCGCCAGCAGCCACGGCACTAGCGGGGAGACCCAGTACTTC
CASSHGTSGETQYF
>.|TRBV6-5|TRBD2|TRBJ2-7
TGTGCCAGCAGTTTTGAGCGGGGAGCCTACGAGCAGTACTTC
CASSFERGAYEQYF
>.|TRBV27|.|TRBJ2-3
TGTGCCAGCAGCCCTCTGGGGGGTCACACAGATACGCAGTATTTT
CASSPLGGHTDTQYF
>.|TRBV30|.|TRBJ1-2
TGTGCCTGGAGTGTACGTGACAGGAACTATGGCTACACCTTC
CAWSVRDRNYGYTF
>.|TRBV6-5|TRBD1|TRBJ1-2
TGTGCCAGCAGGAGGGACAGCGCCGGCTATGGCTACACCTTC
CASRRDSAGYGYTF
>once|TRBV28|.|TRBJ1-6
TGTGCCAGCAGCCGGGGGGGGTCCTATAATTCACCCCTCCACTTT
CASSRGGSYNSPLHF
>.|TRBV19|.|TRBJ1-4
TGTGCCAGTAGTTCCCAGACTAATGAAAAACTGTTTTTT
CASSSQTNEKLFF
>.|TRBV5-1|.|TRBJ2-2
TGCGCCAGCAGCAGGACAGCCACGAACACCGGGGAGCTGTTTTTT
CASSRTATNTGELFF
>.|TRBV28|TRBD1|TRBJ2-2
TGTGCCATCACAGGGGCGAACACCGGGGAGCTGTTTTTT
CAITGANTGELFF
>once|TRBV29-1|.|TRBJ2-1
TGCAGCGTACAGGATGAGCAGTTCTTC
CSVQDEQFF